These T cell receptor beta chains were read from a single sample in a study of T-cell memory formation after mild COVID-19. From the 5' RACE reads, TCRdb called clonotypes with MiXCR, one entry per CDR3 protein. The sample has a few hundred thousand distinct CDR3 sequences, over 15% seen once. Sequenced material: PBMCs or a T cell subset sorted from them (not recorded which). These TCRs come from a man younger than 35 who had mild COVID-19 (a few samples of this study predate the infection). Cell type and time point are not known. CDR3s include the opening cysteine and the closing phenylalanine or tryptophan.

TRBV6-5	CASSLSPVSNQPQHF
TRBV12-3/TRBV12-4	CASSFAEVGELFF
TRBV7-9	CASSASGGGDTQYF
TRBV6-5	CASSYGGASQPQHF
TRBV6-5	CASTQGARTEAFF
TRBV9	CASSVDGSQETQYF
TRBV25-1	CASSNTGLNGYTF
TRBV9	CASSINLDRRDTQYF
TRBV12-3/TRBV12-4	CASSPVLRETQYF
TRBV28	CASSFPGALRGYTF
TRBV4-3	CASSQERGVAGQTQYF
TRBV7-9	CASSTYERGGGDTQYF
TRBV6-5	CASPTPSHGYEGIRGLTDTEAFF
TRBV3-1	CASSQGQGMGYTF
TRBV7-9	CASSVAWTTRQADTQYF
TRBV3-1	CASSRDRSQPQHF
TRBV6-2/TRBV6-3	CASTLQAGKNTGELFF
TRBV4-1	CASSQTVTGINYGYTF
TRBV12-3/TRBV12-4	CASSFQGAGANVLTF
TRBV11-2	CASSFKTGGNTEAFF
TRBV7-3	CASSLNAPSSYNEQFF
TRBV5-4	CASSLKSRWENTEAFF
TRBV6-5	CASEVGGEQYF
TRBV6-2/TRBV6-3	CASTRLNSPLHF
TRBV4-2	CASSHTFEEQFF
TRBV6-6	CASSYLWDEQYF
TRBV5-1	CASSFGQGASNEQFF
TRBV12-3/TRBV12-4	CASSNARDGETQYF
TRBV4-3	CASSQDMGQTNTEAFF
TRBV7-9	CASSYGTPEQFF
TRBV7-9	CASSLGTVRDPDTQYF
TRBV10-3	CAISASGTYEQYF
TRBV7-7	CASSLREWGPYEQYF
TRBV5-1	CASSPGTGMYEQYF
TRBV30	CAWSVLGGQYF
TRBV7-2	CASSLPGGSNEQFF
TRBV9	CASSQTPLYSPQETQYF
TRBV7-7	CASSSTGAGKNEQFF
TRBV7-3	CASSTDSLNEQFF
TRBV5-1	CASSFSGTGIMMNEQFF
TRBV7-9	CASSLAALSSYNEQFF
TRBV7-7	CASTPLPGGEAFF
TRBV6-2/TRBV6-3	CASSYAQRYEQFF
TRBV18	CASSDTGHSNTEAFF
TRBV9	CASSLEGYEQYF
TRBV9	CASSPSTSGGAFPTDTQYF
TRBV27	CASRLQGRRTYEQYF
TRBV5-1	CASSIGQGVDGYTF
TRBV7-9	CASSLAYITGGRTEAFF
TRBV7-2	CASSLTAAGGDTIYF
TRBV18	CASLGLTDTQYF
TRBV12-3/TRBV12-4	CASSLGGSTEKAFF
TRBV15	CATSRDPRVPYGYTF
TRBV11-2	CASSPLLAESTDTQYF
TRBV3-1	CASSHPPGETGKTQYF
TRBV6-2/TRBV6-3	CASSYSIVLKRYQPQHF
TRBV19	CATNPTGGAHAGAFF